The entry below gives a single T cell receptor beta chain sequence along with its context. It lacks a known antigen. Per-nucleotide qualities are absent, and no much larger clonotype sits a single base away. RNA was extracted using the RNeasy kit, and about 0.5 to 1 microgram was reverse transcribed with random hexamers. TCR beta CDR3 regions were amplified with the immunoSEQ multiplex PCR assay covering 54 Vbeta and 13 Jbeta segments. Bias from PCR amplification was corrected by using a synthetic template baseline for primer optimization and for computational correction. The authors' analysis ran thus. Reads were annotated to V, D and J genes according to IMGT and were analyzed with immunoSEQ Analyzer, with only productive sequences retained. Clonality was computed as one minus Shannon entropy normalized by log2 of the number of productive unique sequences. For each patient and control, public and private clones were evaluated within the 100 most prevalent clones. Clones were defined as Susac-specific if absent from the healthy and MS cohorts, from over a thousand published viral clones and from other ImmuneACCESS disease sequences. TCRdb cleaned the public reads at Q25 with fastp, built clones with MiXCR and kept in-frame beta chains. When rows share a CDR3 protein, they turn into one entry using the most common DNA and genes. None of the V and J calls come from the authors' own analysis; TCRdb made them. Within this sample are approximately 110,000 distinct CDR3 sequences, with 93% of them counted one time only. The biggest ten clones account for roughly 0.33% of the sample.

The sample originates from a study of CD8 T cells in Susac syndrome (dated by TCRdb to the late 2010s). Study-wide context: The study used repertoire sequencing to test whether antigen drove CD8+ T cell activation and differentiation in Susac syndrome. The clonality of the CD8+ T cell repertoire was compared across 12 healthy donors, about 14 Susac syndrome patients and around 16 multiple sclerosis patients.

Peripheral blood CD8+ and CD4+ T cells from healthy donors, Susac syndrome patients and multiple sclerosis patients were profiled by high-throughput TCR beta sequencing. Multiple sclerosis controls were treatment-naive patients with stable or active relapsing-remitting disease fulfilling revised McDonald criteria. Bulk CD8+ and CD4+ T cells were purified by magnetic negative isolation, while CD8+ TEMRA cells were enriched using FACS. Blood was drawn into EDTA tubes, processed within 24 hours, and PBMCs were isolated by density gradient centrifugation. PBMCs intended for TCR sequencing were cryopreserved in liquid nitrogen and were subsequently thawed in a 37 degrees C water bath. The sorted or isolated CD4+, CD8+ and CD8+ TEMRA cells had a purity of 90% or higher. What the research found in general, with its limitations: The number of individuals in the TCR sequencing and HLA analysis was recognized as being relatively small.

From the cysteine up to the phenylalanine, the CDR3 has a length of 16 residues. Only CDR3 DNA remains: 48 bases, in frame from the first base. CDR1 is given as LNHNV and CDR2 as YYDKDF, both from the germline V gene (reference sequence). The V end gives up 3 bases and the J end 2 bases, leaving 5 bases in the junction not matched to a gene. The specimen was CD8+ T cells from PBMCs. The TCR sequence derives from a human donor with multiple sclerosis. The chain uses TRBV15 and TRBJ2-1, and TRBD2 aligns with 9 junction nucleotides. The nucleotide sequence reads TGTGCCACCAGCAGGGTAGCTAGCGGGACCTACAATGAGCAGTTCTTC. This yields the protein CATSRVASGTYNEQFF.